Sequencing of this T cell receptor beta chain was carried out in a study of glioma-infiltrating T cells (dated by TCRdb to the mid-2010s). About the full investigation: The study sequenced TCR alpha- and beta-chain repertoires from glioma tissue, from non-neoplastic brain tissue and from matched peripheral blood mononuclear cells. Three low-grade glioma patients, about 8 primary glioblastoma patients and three non-glioma patients contributing non-neoplastic brain tissue were included in the paired cohort. To gauge divergence between tissue and blood T-cell populations, every tissue-infiltrating repertoire was compared against the peripheral blood repertoire from the same patient.

Trimming at the junction amounts to 5 bases on V and 2 bases on J, and the germline ends lie 12 bases apart. Its CDR3 holds 14 amino acids, cysteine through phenylalanine. CDR3 DNA only is kept here, 42 bases in frame from base 1. The germline V gene yields SGHVS for CDR1 and FNYEAQ for CDR2. Summary of the overall study and its limitations: Tissue and blood shared very few CDR3 sequences, a result attributed to high CDR3 diversity and limited sampling. VJ-independent divergence between tissue and blood was below expectation in non-neoplastic patients but above expectation in all gliomas, especially low-grade gliomas. Small numbers underpinned the group comparisons: roughly 8 glioblastoma patients, three low-grade glioma patients and three non-neoplastic patients.

Regarding this clonotype: Its recognized antigen is unknown. No quality values exist for individual bases; no much larger clone is one base distant.

TCR alpha and beta CDR3 regions were amplified with the iRepertoire nested amplicon-rescue multiplex PCR (arm-PCR) platform from RNA. One-step reverse transcription and amplification used about 95-400 ng of tissue mRNA or PBMC total RNA as input. Following bead purification, Illumina adapters were added by a secondary multiplex PCR, and the libraries were gel-purified between 200 and 400 bp. The libraries contained internal 6-nucleotide barcodes that were used for demultiplexing. Libraries were sequenced on an Illumina MiSeq with 2x220 or 2x250 nucleotide paired-end reads. Concerning the study's data processing: Paired reads were merged using FLASH 1.2.11 and were aligned to the GRCh37 human genome using BWA-MEM, after which TRA and TRB reads were extracted. An IMGT-derived reference of cassette sequences and CDR3 motifs, with pseudogenes included, was used for V and J assignment. Three-frame translation of reads was performed, and productive CDR3s were defined as those with a C...FGXG motif and no stop codons. Clonotypes were defined as unique combinations of V-J cassette pair and CDR3 amino acid sequence. Reads were filtered by Hamming distance, thresholded by each sample's sequence error rate in mapped regions. TCRdb reprocessed the public reads (quality trimming at Q25 with fastp, clone calling with MiXCR) and kept in-frame beta chains. Here each entry gathers all rows of one CDR3 protein and keeps the most common genes and DNA. TCRdb, not the original authors, processed these V and J calls. This sample gives around 130,000 distinct CDR3 sequences in total; around 23% of them show up just once. The top ten hold over 25% of the sample.

The origin of this receptor is a human donor with low-grade glioma or glioblastoma, undergoing nonglioma brain surgery, or in good health (not recorded which). This receptor chain uses TRBV7-6 and TRBJ1-1; possibly the D gene is TRBD1, per 5 matching bases. Sequenced input: glioma tissue, nonneoplastic brain tissue, or PBMCs (not recorded which). This receptor has the CDR3 CASSRQTGNTEAFF. The nucleotide sequence is given as TGTGCCAGCAGCCGCCAAACAGGCAACACTGAAGCTTTCTTT.